The clone carrying this TCR beta chain occurred many times. The V end was cut by 3 bases, the J end by 5 bases, with 13 bases between. This CDR3 region has 13 residues. The germline V gene has CDR1 DFQATT and CDR2 SNEGSKA (reference sequence). Preparing the TCRbeta library involved the use of unique molecular identifiers. TCRdb reprocessed the PCR reads with MiXCR, giving one entry per CDR3 protein. Of some 640,000 distinct CDR3 sequences listed, roughly 15% are singletons. This sample was included in a study of T-cell reconstitution after alpha-beta-depleted transplantation in children. The V and J genes are TRBV20-1 and TRBJ2-5; possibly TRBD2 for D (6 bases). This sequence originates from a human donor who donated a stem cell graft to a child with acute myeloid leukemia. The input for sequencing was PBMCs from the stem cell graft donor, taken from the stem cell graft. CDR3 loop: CSASSFAGETQYF. DNA for the CDR3: TGCAGTGCTAGTAGTTTCGCGGGGGAGACCCAGTACTTC.